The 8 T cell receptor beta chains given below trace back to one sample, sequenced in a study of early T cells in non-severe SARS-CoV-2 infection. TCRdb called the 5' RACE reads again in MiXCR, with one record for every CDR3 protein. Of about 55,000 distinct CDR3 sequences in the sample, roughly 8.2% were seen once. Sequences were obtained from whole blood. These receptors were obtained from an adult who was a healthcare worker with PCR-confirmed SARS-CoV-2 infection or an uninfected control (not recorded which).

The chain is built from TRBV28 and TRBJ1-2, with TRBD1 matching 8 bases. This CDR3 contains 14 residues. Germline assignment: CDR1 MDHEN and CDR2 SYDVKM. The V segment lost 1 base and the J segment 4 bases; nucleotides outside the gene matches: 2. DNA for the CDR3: TGTGCCAGCAGTTTATCACAGGGGGTCTATGGCTACACCTTC. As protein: CASSLSQGVYGYTF.

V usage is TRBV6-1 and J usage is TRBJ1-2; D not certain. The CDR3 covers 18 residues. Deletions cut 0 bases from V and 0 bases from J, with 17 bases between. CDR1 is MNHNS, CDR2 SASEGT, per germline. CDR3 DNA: TGTGCCAGCAGTGAAGCCCTTCCCTCCAGGACCGCTAACTATGGCTACACCTTC. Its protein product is CASSEALPSRTANYGYTF.

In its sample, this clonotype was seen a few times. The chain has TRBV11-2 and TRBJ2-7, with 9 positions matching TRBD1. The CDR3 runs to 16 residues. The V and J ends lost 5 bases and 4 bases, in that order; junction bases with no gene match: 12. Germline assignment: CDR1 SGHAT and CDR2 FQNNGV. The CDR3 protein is CASSNLRPGQGYEQYF. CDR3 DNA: TGTGCCAGCAGCAACCTCCGCCCGGGACAGGGTTACGAGCAGTACTTC.

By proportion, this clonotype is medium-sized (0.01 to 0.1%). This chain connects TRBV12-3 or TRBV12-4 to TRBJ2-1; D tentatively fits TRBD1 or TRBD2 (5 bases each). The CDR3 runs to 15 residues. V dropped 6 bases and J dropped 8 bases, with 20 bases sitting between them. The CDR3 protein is CASSPRDVFRDEQFF. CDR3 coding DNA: TGTGCCAGCAGCCCCCGGGACGTCTTTCGCGATGAGCAGTTCTTC.

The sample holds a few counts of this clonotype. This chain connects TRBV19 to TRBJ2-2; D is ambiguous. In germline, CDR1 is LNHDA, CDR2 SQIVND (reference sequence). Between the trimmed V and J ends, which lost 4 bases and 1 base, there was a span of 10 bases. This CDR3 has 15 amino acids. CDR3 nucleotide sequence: TGTGCCAGTAGTAGCCTTCGCTTGAACACCGGGGAGCTGTTTTTT. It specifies CASSSLRLNTGELFF.

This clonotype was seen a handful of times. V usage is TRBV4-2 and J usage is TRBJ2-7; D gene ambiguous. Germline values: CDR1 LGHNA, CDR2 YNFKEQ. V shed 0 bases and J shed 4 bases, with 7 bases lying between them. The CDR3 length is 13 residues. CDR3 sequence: CASSQDGNYEQYF. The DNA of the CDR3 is TGTGCCAGCAGCCAAGATGGGAATTACGAGCAGTACTTC.

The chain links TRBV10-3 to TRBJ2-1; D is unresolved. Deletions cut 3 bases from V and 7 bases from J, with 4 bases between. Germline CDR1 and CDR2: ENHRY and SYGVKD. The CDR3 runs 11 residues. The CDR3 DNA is TGTGCCATCAGTGAAAATAATGAGCAGTTCTTC. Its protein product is CAISENNEQFF.

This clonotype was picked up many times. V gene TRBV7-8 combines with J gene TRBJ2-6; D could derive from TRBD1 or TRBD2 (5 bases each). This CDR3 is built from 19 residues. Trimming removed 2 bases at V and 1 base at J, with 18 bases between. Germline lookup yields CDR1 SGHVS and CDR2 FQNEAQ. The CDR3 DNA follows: TGTGCCAGCAGCTTATATGCCAGGGAGAAAGTTTCTGGGGCCAACGTCCTGACTTTC. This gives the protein CASSLYAREKVSGANVLTF.